The rows below give T cell receptor beta chains drawn from one sample of a study of shared clonotypes between healthy human individuals. Sequencing was performed with immunoSEQ multiplex PCR; in TCRdb, only in-frame clones are kept and a portion is missing. The sample shows over 700,000 clones, 55% to 80% of them seen only once. The sample taken for sequencing was memory CD4+ T cells sorted from blood. These receptors were collected from a woman aged 25 to 39 in good health. The conserved cysteine and the conserved F or W are not part of the CDR3 here. The order of the fields is J gene, clone size, V gene, CDR3 protein. Clone size is stated in some rows and not others, as once, few, many or a class when expanded.

TRBJ1-2,NA,TRBV28,ASSLGGNNYGYT
TRBJ1-5,NA,TRBV16,ASSQSRGQQPQH
TRBJ2-7,NA,TRBV5-5,ASSEWTVGEQY
TRBJ2-5,NA,TRBV28,ASSWDRTQETQY
TRBJ2-4,NA,TRBV11-2,ASSLAPEYRPREVIQY
TRBJ2-5,NA,TRBV30,AWSETSGALGETQY
TRBJ2-7,NA,TRBV4-1,ASSQDSSGSSYEQY
TRBJ2-5,NA,TRBV19,ASSIDRGRGPETQY
TRBJ2-1,NA,TRBV27,ASSLEVGGGNEQF
TRBJ2-1,NA,TRBV11-3,ASSLDHDGGSGYNEQF
TRBJ2-1,NA,TRBV25-1,ASSEFGQTDGPNEQF
TRBJ1-1,NA,TRBV5-8,ASRRGDTEAF
TRBJ2-1,once,TRBV28,ASIPRDSKINEQF
TRBJ2-1,NA,TRBV25-1,AALDYLGTEQF
TRBJ2-1,NA,TRBV2,ATTGPTGEQF
TRBJ2-3,NA,TRBV28,ASRSGQEIDTQY
TRBJ2-4,few,TRBV6-1,ASSARTSGAGRDIQY
TRBJ1-5,NA,TRBV18,ASSPEGGRQPQH
TRBJ1-1,NA,TRBV20-1,SASPQGLAF
TRBJ2-7,NA,TRBV28,ASSGASGRAASYEQY
TRBJ2-1,NA,TRBV18,ASSPRTGAYNEQF
TRBJ2-1,NA,TRBV7-3,ASSLRTSGNVGGRFYEQF
TRBJ2-4,NA,TRBV28,ASRRIFSKNIQY
TRBJ2-7,NA,TRBV30,AWEGTVYEQY
TRBJ2-3,NA,TRBV6-5,ASSYSNEFTDTQY
TRBJ2-7,NA,TRBV28,ASSDRGEIYEQY
TRBJ2-5,NA,TRBV7-3,ASSLDPGSGQETQY
TRBJ2-1,NA,TRBV28,ASRNRDRVFSEQF
TRBJ2-7,NA,TRBV19,ASSKAGQQY
TRBJ2-3,NA,TRBV29-1,SVSLAQSDTQY
TRBJ1-1,NA,TRBV30,AWSRLNTEAF
TRBJ2-1,NA,TRBV6-1,ASRLAGGLANEQF
TRBJ1-3,NA,TRBV27,ASSFSGQGGIGNTIY
TRBJ1-2,NA,TRBV28,ASSLQGWIDGYT
TRBJ1-2,few,TRBV28,ASTDSNYGYT
TRBJ1-2,few,TRBV18,ASSGNYGYT
TRBJ2-2,NA,TRBV27,ASRGGVGLGAGELF
TRBJ2-3,NA,TRBV5-1,ASSLIITDTQY
TRBJ2-1,NA,TRBV9,ASTLSGLGTDEQF
TRBJ1-1,NA,TRBV6-6,ASSYVDGEAF
TRBJ2-7,few,TRBV7-2,ASRRTGSSSYEQY
TRBJ2-5,NA,TRBV11-2,ASSRTETQY
TRBJ2-5,NA,TRBV5-1,ASSSQGQGLETQY
TRBJ2-3,NA,TRBV10-1,ASSVTDIADTQY
TRBJ2-7,NA,TRBV18,ASSLWDSPPYEQY
TRBJ2-2,NA,TRBV18,ASSPRGTAQTGELF
TRBJ2-1,NA,TRBV10-2,ASRTSGSQNEQF
TRBJ1-5,NA,TRBV27,ASSLSFLGTQPQH
TRBJ2-7,NA,TRBV18,ASSPPGQGLVGGY
TRBJ2-6,NA,TRBV5-1,ASSPPGANVLT
TRBJ2-6,NA,TRBV13,ASSAYSGANVLT
TRBJ2-5,medium-sized,TRBV29-1,SVGGFDQETQY
TRBJ2-7,NA,TRBV15,ATSRGDAGGYEQY
TRBJ2-7,NA,TRBV2,ASRNRLGANEQY
TRBJ2-2,NA,TRBV19,ASSISGTNTGELF